The source of this T cell receptor beta chain is a study of early T cells in non-severe SARS-CoV-2 infection. Study overall: Unpaired chains resulted from sequencing bulk RNA of unsorted whole blood. Whole-study findings and limits: Sequences matched to VDJdb favored anti-spike CD8 responses, while private and CD4 specificities were missed.

The library protocol tagged individual cDNA molecules with unique molecular identifiers. TCRdb called the 5' RACE reads again in MiXCR, with one record for every CDR3 protein. The repertoire holds more than 90,000 distinct CDR3 sequences, 11% seen once, with roughly 5% in the top ten. With respect to this clonotype: The antigen remains unidentified.

Germline V gene sequence: CDR1 SGHDT, CDR2 YYEEEE. CDR3 length: 16 residues. V dropped 4 bases and J dropped 3 bases, with 17 bases sitting between them. Sequencing was performed on whole blood. The TCR sequence derives from an adult who was a healthcare worker with PCR-confirmed SARS-CoV-2 infection or an uninfected control (not recorded which). This chain joins TRBV5-6 and TRBJ2-1, with D hard to call. The CDR3 loop is CASSHFVEWGYNEQFF. CDR3 nucleotides: TGTGCCAGCAGCCACTTCGTGGAGTGGGGCTACAATGAGCAGTTCTTC. Full variable domain (missing parts from reference TRBV5-6 and TRBJ2-1): DAGVTQSPTHLIKTRGQQVTLRCSPKSGHDTVSWYQQALGQGPQFIFQYYEEEERQRGNFPDRFSGHQFPNYSSELNVNALLLGDSALYLCASSHFVEWGYNEQFFGPGTRLTVL.